This T cell receptor beta chain was identified in a study of cytomegalovirus exposure and HLA in healthy donors. Study results and limitations: TCR beta chains numbering roughly 150 were designated cytomegalovirus-associated.

On this clone itself: Its matching antigen is unknown. One junction end disagrees with the germline gene, perhaps due to a read error.

Primers included in the PCR were 60 Vbeta and 13 Jbeta primers. Sequenced by immunoSEQ multiplex PCR; TCRdb stores in-frame clones only, minus some. This table has around 170,000 clones, over 75% appearing once. This receptor was obtained from a woman aged 45-65 years in good health and CMV-seropositive. The material sequenced was PBMCs.

The CDR3 protein is CSSSKFWEGYTF. The CDR3 DNA reads TGTTCCAGCAGCAAGTTTTGGGAGGGCTACACCTTC. The J gene is TRBJ1-2, the V gene TRBV7-9; D unresolved. The CDR3 loop spans 12 amino acids. From germline, CDR1 is SEHNR and CDR2 FQNEAQ (reference sequence). Based on the CDR3 plus reference TRBV7-9 and TRBJ1-2, the full variable domain is DTGVSQNPRHKITKRGQNVTFRCDPISEHNRLYWYRQTLGQGPEFLTYFQNEAQLEKSRLLSDRFSAERPKGSFSTLEIQRTEQGDSAMYLCSSSKFWEGYTFGSGTRLTVV.